These 22 T cell receptor beta chains were all obtained from the same sample, sequenced in a study of regulatory T cells in long-lasting Graves disease. Through Arm-PCR of CDR3 regions and iRepertoire HTBI primers, TCR beta libraries were built. TCRdb analysed the multiplex PCR reads with MiXCR anew, one entry per CDR3 protein. The data hold fewer than 550,000 distinct CDR3 sequences, with 16% observed a single time. Time point given: newly diagnosed GD, antithyroid drugs for less than 3 months. Making the TCR library involved RNA that had been extracted from PBMCs. The sample also formed part of further work on T cells in Graves' hyperthyroidism and ophthalmopathy.

The sequencing here drew on peripheral blood mononuclear cells (PBMCs), taken at new diagnosis, from a patient treated with antithyroid drugs. Source of these receptors: a woman aged 35-65 years with Graves disease.

This clonotype was recorded many times. The chain uses TRBV6-1 and TRBJ1-1; D unclear. V dropped 2 bases and J dropped 10 bases, with 8 bases sitting between them. The CDR3 runs 11 residues. CDR1 and CDR2 from the germline V gene are MNHNS and SASEGT. This CDR3 is CASSEQVVAFF. CDR3 DNA sequence: TGTGCCAGCAGTGAACAGGTAGTAGCTTTCTTT.

The chain joins TRBV29-1 to TRBJ1-1; D is undetermined. The V end lost 5 bases, the J end lost 4 bases, and 11 bases lay between the germline ends. Germline V gene data show CDR1 as SQVTM and CDR2 as ANQGSEA. This CDR3 is 12 amino acids long. CDR3 amino acids: CSVSGLGTEAFF. CDR3 DNA sequence: TGCAGCGTTTCGGGCCTAGGCACTGAAGCTTTCTTT.

CDR3 amino acids: CSVVNVVNYGYTF. In DNA, the CDR3 is TGCAGCGTTGTTAACGTAGTTAACTATGGCTACACCTTC. The chain links TRBV29-1 to TRBJ1-2; the D is unclear. The V end was cut by 4 bases, the J end by 1 base, with 10 bases between. Germline V CDR1 and CDR2: SQVTM, ANQGSEA. This CDR3 has 13 amino acids.

This clonotype was counted many times. V usage is TRBV11-3 and J usage is TRBJ2-1; tentative D call: TRBD1 (6 bases). The ends were cut back, 5 bases at V and 8 bases at J, with 19 bases in the middle. CDR3 length equals 15 residues. Germline CDR1 SGHNT, CDR2 YENEEA. This CDR3 reads CASSEQGFPTHEQFF. The CDR3 bases are TGTGCCAGCAGCGAACAGGGCTTCCCGACCCATGAGCAGTTCTTC.

This clonotype occurred a few times. The chain links TRBV6-1 to TRBJ2-2; 7 nucleotides match TRBD1. The CDR3 extends over 14 amino acids. CDR1 and CDR2 from the germline V gene are MNHNS and SASEGT. The junction had 11 bases not matched to a gene; V was cut back by 10 bases and J by 6 bases. The CDR3 here is CATSHRGDSGELFF. In nucleotides, the CDR3 is TGTGCCACTAGTCACAGGGGCGATTCCGGGGAGCTGTTTTTT.

This clonotype appeared many times. The J gene is TRBJ2-1, the V gene TRBV5-1; TRBD2 aligns across 9 bases. The CDR3 runs 15 residues. Germline-derived CDR1 and CDR2 are SGHRS and YFSETQ. Germline trimming cut 3 bases from V and 5 bases from J; bases unmatched to any gene: 6. The CDR3 DNA is TGCGCCAGCAGCTCGACTGGCGGGGGGGACAATGAGCAGTTCTTC. Encoded protein: CASSSTGGGDNEQFF.

This clonotype was observed many times. The chain carries TRBV2 and TRBJ1-2; D remains ambiguous. V gave up 8 bases and J gave up 7 bases, with 11 bases separating them. Germline loops: CDR1 SNHLY, CDR2 FYNNEI. This CDR3 region has 11 residues. CDR3 coding DNA: TGTGCCAGCGCCAGGTTGACTGGCTACACCTTC. Its translation is CASARLTGYTF.

This clonotype was seen many times. The chain couples TRBV12-3 or TRBV12-4 to TRBJ2-7, with 7 bases lining up with TRBD1. The CDR3 is 14 residues long. The trim removed 6 bases at V and 7 bases at J, leaving 12 bases unmatched. CDR3 amino acids: CASSHGTELEEQYF. Written as DNA, the CDR3 is TGTGCCAGCAGCCACGGGACAGAACTGGAGGAGCAGTACTTC.

Comment on this clonotype: A much larger clone differs from this one at a single base, so this may be a read error. V usage is TRBV7-3 and J usage is TRBJ2-3; 7 bases fit TRBD2. Germline lookup yields CDR1 SGHTA and CDR2 FQGTGA. The length of the CDR3 is 13 residues. The CDR3 spells CASSSTSTGTQYF. DNA for the CDR3: TGTGCCAGCAGCTCGACTAGCACAGGTACGCAGTATTTT.

This clonotype has at least ten counts. The V call is TRBV30, the J call TRBJ2-1, with TRBD1 matching over 7 bases. CDR3 length: 15 residues. Germline CDR1 and CDR2: GTSNPN and SVGIG (reference sequence). Trimming took 2 bases from V and 0 from J; bases not matched to a gene: 4. CDR3 region: CAWSPQGYSYNEQFF. For the CDR3, the DNA is TGTGCCTGGAGTCCACAGGGGTACTCCTACAATGAGCAGTTCTTC.

The chain has TRBV18 and TRBJ1-6; D remains unclear. V was shortened by 0 bases and J by 7 bases, with 13 bases between the two germline ends. CDR3 length: 16 amino acids. The germline CDR1 and CDR2 sequences are KGHSH and LQKENI. The CDR3 coding sequence is TGTGCCAGCTCACCACCGGGAGAAGGACGAAATTCACCCCTCCACTTT. It specifies CASSPPGEGRNSPLHF.

Many counts were recorded for this clonotype. The chain combines TRBV2 with TRBJ2-5, with TRBD2 as a possible D gene (5 bases). From germline, CDR1 is SNHLY and CDR2 FYNNEI. Trimming left V 2 bases short and J 1 base short, with 8 bases between. This CDR3 comprises 14 residues. The CDR3 loop is CASSEQRSQETQYF. CDR3 sequence (DNA): TGTGCCAGCAGTGAACAGCGGTCCCAAGAGACCCAGTACTTC.

Written as DNA, the CDR3 is TGTGCCAGCAGCTTAGTCTGGGTGGCTAGCGGGGACTACGAGCAGTACTTC. It specifies CASSLVWVASGDYEQYF. The chain employs TRBV7-2 and TRBJ2-7; 9 bases are shared with TRBD2. The germline CDR1 and CDR2 sequences are SGHTA and FQGNSA. This CDR3 is built from 17 residues. Unmatched junction bases numbered 10, after V lost 1 base and J lost 3 bases.

This clonotype was observed many times. The chain couples TRBV6-1 to TRBJ2-7; D call uncertain. Trimming shortened V by 1 base and J by 6 bases, and 13 bases separated the two germline ends. CDR1 and CDR2 (germline): MNHNS, SASEGT. The CDR3 is 14 amino acids. The chain's CDR3 is CASSEVGPGIEQYF. The CDR3 DNA reads TGTGCCAGCAGTGAAGTAGGGCCGGGTATCGAGCAGTACTTC.

This clonotype occurred many times. V is TRBV2 and J is TRBJ2-1, with 10 bases aligning to TRBD2. J gave up 2 bases and V 6 bases, and 4 bases lay outside the gene matches. This CDR3 has 15 amino acids. Per germline, CDR1 SNHLY and CDR2 FYNNEI. The CDR3 region is CASRGTSGTYNEQFF. Written as DNA, the CDR3 is TGTGCCAGCAGGGGCACTAGCGGGACCTACAATGAGCAGTTCTTC.

In its sample, this clonotype was seen many times. The rearrangement joins TRBV20-1 to TRBJ1-4; TRBD1 is a possible D gene (6 bases). Trimming removed 5 bases from V and 0 bases from J, with 10 bases in between. From germline, CDR1 is DFQATT and CDR2 SNEGSKA (reference sequence). The CDR3 loop spans 14 amino acids. The CDR3 region has the DNA TGCAGTGCTCTCAGGGGCCCAACTAATGAAAAACTGTTTTTT. Translation: CSALRGPTNEKLFF.

This clonotype was seen many times. The gene calls are TRBV12-3 or TRBV12-4 and TRBJ1-3; D is possibly TRBD1 (6 bases). The CDR3 totals 18 residues. Trimming took off 5 bases at V and 4 bases at J, with 24 bases between the two ends. This chain's CDR3 is CASSRDYITGSAGNTIYF. CDR3 nucleotide sequence: TGTGCCAGCAGTCGGGACTATATCACAGGGTCTGCCGGAAACACCATATATTTT.

The chain joins TRBV6-1 to TRBJ1-2; D is uncertain. CDR1 is MNHNS and CDR2 is SASEGT in the germline V gene. V was trimmed by 8 bases and J by 4 bases, leaving 17 bases between them. The CDR3 totals 14 residues. In DNA form, the CDR3 reads TGTGCCAGCCGGAAGGCCCCCGGACGCTATGGCTACACCTTC. Translating it yields CASRKAPGRYGYTF.

This chain connects TRBV9 to TRBJ2-3; 7 positions agree with TRBD2. Germline CDR1 SGDLS, CDR2 YYNGEE. The ends lost 4 bases at V and 2 bases at J; junction bases unmatched: 10. The CDR3 length is 16 residues. In DNA, the CDR3 is TGTGCCAGCAGCACCGGGACTACCAAGGTCACAGATACGCAGTATTTT. The encoded protein is CASSTGTTKVTDTQYF.

This clonotype was recorded many times. The rearrangement uses TRBV12-3 or TRBV12-4 and TRBJ1-2, with D maybe TRBD1 (5 bases). V lost 4 bases and J lost 8, with 14 bases in between. CDR3 length: 13 amino acids. The CDR3: CASSSRGKGGYTF. The CDR3 bases are TGTGCCAGCAGTTCACGGGGGAAGGGAGGCTACACCTTC.

The chain combines TRBV9 with TRBJ2-5; D may be TRBD1 or TRBD2 (5 bases each). Trimming took 0 bases from V and 3 from J, leaving 9 bases between them. Looked up from germline, CDR1 is SGDLS and CDR2 is YYNGEE. This CDR3 is built from 14 residues. The CDR3 spells CASSVDRGEETQYF. The DNA for the CDR3 is TGTGCCAGCAGCGTAGATAGAGGGGAAGAGACCCAGTACTTC.

This clonotype was counted between two and nine times. The chain has TRBV5-1 and TRBJ1-1; possible D gene TRBD1, 5 bases. V was trimmed by 0 bases and J by 5 bases, leaving 17 bases between them. Germline V gives CDR1 SGHRS, CDR2 YFSETQ. The CDR3 is made up of 16 amino acids. The CDR3 loop reads CASSLGSWGRDTEAFF. Here the CDR3 DNA reads TGCGCCAGCAGCTTGGGGTCCTGGGGCCGGGATACTGAAGCTTTCTTT.